The rows below give T cell receptor beta chains drawn from one sample of a study of T cells in narcolepsy. Here immunoSEQ multiplex PCR was the method, and the copy in TCRdb shows in-frame clones only, minus some. The sample lists under 35,000 clones, more than 75% occurring once. Input material: CD45RA- memory CD4+ T cells from PBMCs. These TCRs come from a human donor with narcolepsy. CDR3s leave out the opening cysteine and the closing phenylalanine or tryptophan.

cdr3_length v_call cdr3_aa
12 TRBV18 ASSRASGSNEQF
15 TRBV19 ASSISFRQGLNQPQH
11 TRBV9 ASSVGISSEQF
12 TRBV7-3 ASSTQGAEETQY
15 TRBV19 ASSQAGGYSSSYEQY
12 TRBV19 ASSPSASGGGYT
10 TRBV7-3 ASSSGANVLT
14 TRBV11-3 ASSLRGTANTGELF
14 TRBV7-8 ASSTDRGLSYNEQF
12 TRBV28 ASSLEGARYGYT
13 TRBV5-1 ASSYTGGWTDTQY
12 TRBV18 ASSREGLAEKLF
9 TRBV9 ASSANDEQY
13 TRBV9 ASSPRLAGGIEQF
13 TRBV5-4 ASSLRGGGSYEQY
15 TRBV15 ATSRSRTLGQNTEAF
16 TRBV28 ASQRRTSGSPSSYEQY
13 TRBV27 ASSWGQPLNSPLH
11 TRBV19 ASRGRSGWKLF
13 TRBV28 ASSSLALLGETQY
13 TRBV7-2 ASSLGGLPSYEQY